This T cell receptor beta chain was documented in a study of T cell responses to AZD1222 COVID-19 vaccine. Study-level findings and limits: Donors, mostly white British, included more females; clonal diversity was possibly underestimated. Of spike-specific TCRs, nearly half reportedly target regions left unmutated in variants. Spike was spanned by vaccine-associated CD4 TCRs, with dominance at 160-218 and 743-854. Baseline seropositivity occurred in only six or seven AZD1222 recipients.

Comment on this clone: No antigen is known for it.

This CDR3 is built from 16 residues. Germline V CDR1 and CDR2: SGHNT, YENEEA. V lost 5 bases and J 6 bases, leaving 19 bases between the germline ends. Sequencing used immunoSEQ multiplex PCR; TCRdb keeps in-frame clones, though not all of them. Here the sample spans roughly 120,000 clones, roughly 84% being singletons. The sequences come from peripheral blood, collected on day 0 of AZD1222 vaccination. The sequence was obtained from an adult in good health. The genes are TRBV11-3 and TRBJ1-4; D might be TRBD1 (6 bases). Written as DNA, the CDR3 is TGTGCCAGCAGCCCCGAATGGGGGGGCGGGCATGAAAAACTGTTTTTT. This gives the protein CASSPEWGGGHEKLFF.